One sample yielded the 26 T cell receptor beta chains listed below, sequenced in a study of post-analysis software for immune sequencing data. General observations from the study: Five TRBV segments, TRBV5-6, TRBV5-1 and TRBV20-1 among them, were found more frequent in patients than controls.

Carried by the TCR beta cDNA libraries were unique molecular identifiers. TCRdb reprocessed the PCR reads via MiXCR and lists one record per CDR3 protein. The sample yields hundreds of thousands of distinct CDR3 sequences, around 53% seen once. These receptors' antigens are unknown. The specimen was blood. Receptors were obtained from a girl between 5 and 17 years old with multiple sclerosis.

As concerns this clonotype: The CDR3 does not close with the conserved phenylalanine or tryptophan, likely indicating a read error. The DNA is omitted, as the CDR3 cannot be located on it reliably, and the CDR3 follows TCRdb's listing. The chain recombines TRBV5-1 with TRBJ2-5; TRBD1 is taken as the D call from the table, unchecked against the DNA. The CDR3 region is 17 residues in length, termini included. CDR1 and CDR2 (germline): SGHRS, YFSETQ. CDR3 loop: CASSVGPTGEDGHTFGS.

The rearrangement uses TRBV10-3 and TRBJ1-2; weak D call: TRBD1 (6 bases). V was cut by 5 bases and J by 3 bases, with 13 bases left in between. Germline values: CDR1 ENHRY, CDR2 SYGVKD. The CDR3 is 14 amino acids. Written as DNA, the CDR3 is TGTGCCATCAGTAACAGGGCTTTCTACTATGGCTACACCTTC. Residues: CAISNRAFYYGYTF.

This rearrangement joins TRBV7-8 to TRBJ2-1, with D unclear. CDR3 size: 15 residues. Trimming took 2 bases from V and 2 from J, leaving 10 bases between them. Germline V gives CDR1 SGHVS, CDR2 FQNEAQ. CDR3 DNA: TGTGCCAGCAGCTTAAAGGCTACTCCCTACAATGAGCAGTTCTTC. Protein sequence: CASSLKATPYNEQFF.

A word on this clonotype: Relative to the germline gene, one junction end is altered; a read error may explain this. The CDR3 protein is CASTLTGTIYGHTF. DNA of the CDR3: TGTGCCAGCACCCTTACCGGGACCATCTATGGCCACACCTTC. The chain carries TRBV12-3 or TRBV12-4 and TRBJ1-2; D possibly corresponds to TRBD1 (5 bases). The CDR3 runs 14 residues.

The rearrangement uses TRBV11-2 and TRBJ2-5, with unresolved D. V lost 1 base to trimming and J lost 0 bases, with 9 bases between them. This CDR3 is built from 15 residues. CDR1 SGHAT and CDR2 FQNNGV come from the germline V gene. The CDR3 spells CASSLGLADQETQYF. The CDR3, as DNA: TGTGCCAGCAGCTTAGGGCTCGCGGACCAAGAGACCCAGTACTTC.

The rearrangement uses TRBV29-1 and TRBJ2-2; D remains ambiguous. The CDR3 is 12 residues long. CDR1 is SQVTM, CDR2 ANQGSEA, per germline. V was trimmed by 3 bases and J by 4 bases, leaving 6 bases between them. The CDR3 coding sequence is TGCAGCGTTGAGGGTGGCACCGGGGAGCTGTTTTTT. Its protein product is CSVEGGTGELFF.

This clonotype showed up just a few times. The V gene is TRBV7-9, the J gene TRBJ2-7; D may be TRBD1 (6 bases). The germline V and J ends were trimmed by 7 bases and 1 base, with 20 bases remaining between them. This CDR3 is 16 amino acids long. CDR1 SEHNR and CDR2 FQNEAQ come from the germline V gene (reference sequence). The CDR3 loop reads CASTSWGGTRSYEQYF. CDR3 DNA: TGTGCCAGCACCTCCTGGGGTGGGACAAGGTCCTACGAGCAGTACTTC.

This clonotype was detected only a few times. This chain links TRBV20-1 with TRBJ1-2; D might be TRBD1 (5 bases). Germline assignment: CDR1 DFQATT and CDR2 SNEGSKA (reference sequence). This CDR3 has 15 amino acids. The ends were cut back, 2 bases at V and 1 base at J, with 14 bases in the middle. The CDR3 DNA reads TGCAGTGCTAGACCAACGGGGACGTTTAACTATGGCTACACCTTC. The encoded protein is CSARPTGTFNYGYTF.

This chain links TRBV6-5 with TRBJ1-2, with TRBD1 matching 8 bases. From germline, CDR1 is MNHEY and CDR2 SVGAGI. V lost 2 bases to trimming and J lost 4 bases; unmatched junction nucleotides: 9. The CDR3 spans 16 residues. The CDR3 reads CASSYTHSTGAYGYTF. DNA of the CDR3: TGTGCCAGCAGTTACACACACTCGACAGGGGCCTATGGCTACACCTTC.

The chain is built from TRBV20-1 and TRBJ2-5; tentatively, D is TRBD1 (6 bases). The germline CDR1 and CDR2 sequences are DFQATT and SNEGSKA (reference sequence). The CDR3 runs 13 residues. The V and J ends lost 0 bases and 11 bases respectively, with 16 bases between them. The CDR3 DNA is TGCAGTGCTAGAGATGACCAGGGGAGTGAGCAGTACTTC. Protein: CSARDDQGSEQYF.

This clonotype was seen a single time. The chain combines TRBV5-1 with TRBJ1-2; D call uncertain. The V gene's germline CDR1 is SGHRS and CDR2 YFSETQ. Trimming left V 4 bases short and J 3 bases short, with 10 bases between. The CDR3 is 13 amino acids. The CDR3 region has the DNA TGCGCCAGCAGCACGGACGGACACTATGGCTACACCTTC. It translates to CASSTDGHYGYTF.

The V call is TRBV3-1, the J call TRBJ2-5; D gene uncertain. CDR1 and CDR2 from the germline V gene are LGHDT and YNNKEL (reference sequence). The CDR3 contains 14 residues. Trimming pared 3 bases from V and 5 bases from J, leaving 13 bases between. The CDR3 DNA follows: TGTGCCAGCAGCCAGGATAACGGGCACGAGACCCAGTACTTC. Protein: CASSQDNGHETQYF.

This clonotype came up once. The chain couples TRBV19 to TRBJ2-4; D not resolved. The J call may be wrong; the DNA end is better matched by TRBJ2-5. CDR1 is LNHDA and CDR2 is SQIVND in the germline V gene (reference sequence). CDR3 length: 13 amino acids. In DNA, the CDR3 is TGTGCCAGTAGTATCACAGTCCAAGAGACCCAGTACTTC. This encodes CASSITVQETQYF.

The chain combines TRBV20-1 with TRBJ1-4; D not certain. V gave up 0 bases and J gave up 10 bases, with 9 bases separating them. From germline, CDR1 is DFQATT and CDR2 SNEGSKA (reference sequence). The CDR3 covers 12 residues. The DNA of the CDR3 is TGCAGTGCTAGAGATCACGGCGGAAAACTGTTTTTT. Residues: CSARDHGGKLFF.

This clonotype was counted a few times. This chain uses TRBV7-6 with TRBJ2-3, with unresolved D. CDR3 length equals 14 residues. Germline CDR1 reads SGHVS; CDR2 reads FNYEAQ. V was pared by 1 base and J by 5 bases, with 10 bases between. The chain's CDR3 is CASSLGSTQDTQYF. The CDR3 DNA is TGTGCCAGCAGCTTAGGGTCGACTCAAGATACGCAGTATTTT.

V gene TRBV3-1 combines with J gene TRBJ2-7; 7 bases align to TRBD1. Losses at the gene ends were 1 base for V and 2 bases for J; bases not matched to a gene: 2. Germline-derived CDR1 and CDR2 are LGHDT and YNNKEL (reference sequence). The CDR3 length is 14 residues. The CDR3 sequence is CASSQATGAYEQYF. CDR3 DNA: TGTGCCAGCAGCCAAGCTACAGGGGCCTACGAGCAGTACTTC.

This sequence joins TRBV25-1 and TRBJ2-4, with D possibly called TRBD1 or TRBD2 (5 bases each). Germline V gene lookup returns CDR1 MGHDK and CDR2 SYGVNS. The V gene lost 5 bases and the J gene lost 13 bases, with 24 bases spanning the gap. CDR3 size: 15 residues. CDR3 coding DNA: TGTGCCAGCAGTCCAACCTCAGGGCGTCTAAGGGAGCAGTACTTC. This encodes CASSPTSGRLREQYF.

CDR3 nucleotides: TGCAGTGCTAGAGAAGGCACCGGACAGGGATACGAGCAGTACTTC. This encodes CSAREGTGQGYEQYF. This chain uses TRBV20-1 with TRBJ2-7, with 8 bases that match TRBD1. J was trimmed by 4 bases and V by 0 bases; bases with no gene match: 8. The CDR3 contains 15 residues. In germline, CDR1 is DFQATT, CDR2 SNEGSKA (reference sequence).

The CDR3 is CASSLRVQNTEAFF. The CDR3 nucleotides are TGTGCCAGCAGCCTCAGGGTCCAGAACACTGAAGCTTTCTTT. The V gene is TRBV7-9, the J gene TRBJ1-1, with D perhaps matching TRBD1 (5 bases). CDR3 length equals 14 residues. The germline V gene encodes CDR1 SEHNR and CDR2 FQNEAQ (reference sequence). Deletions cut 5 bases from V and 1 base from J, with 11 bases between.

The chain recombines TRBV20-1 with TRBJ2-4; 13 nucleotides agree with TRBD2. The end of the DNA is better explained by TRBJ2-5, so the J call may be wrong. CDR3 length: 15 residues. Germline lookup yields CDR1 DFQATT and CDR2 SNEGSKA (reference sequence). The CDR3 DNA sequence: TGCAGTGCTACCGGACTAGCGGGAGCCAGGGAGACCCAGTACTTC. Amino acid sequence: CSATGLAGARETQYF.

The rearrangement joins TRBV15 to TRBJ2-7; D gene ambiguous. In germline, CDR1 is LNHNV, CDR2 YYDKDF (reference sequence). CDR3 length: 15 amino acids. Trimming removed 1 base at V and 8 bases at J, with 18 bases between. The CDR3 sequence: CATSRGQAPTSQQYF. The CDR3 coding sequence is TGTGCCACCAGCAGAGGCCAGGCGCCTACGAGTCAGCAGTACTTC.

This clonotype has a handful of counts. The rearrangement links TRBV10-3 to TRBJ2-7, with 7 bases aligning to TRBD2. The germline V gene encodes CDR1 ENHRY and CDR2 SYGVKD. The trim removed 1 base at V and 3 bases at J, leaving 6 bases unmatched. This CDR3 is built from 15 residues. The CDR3: CAISEYLAENYEQYF. The CDR3 DNA follows: TGTGCCATCAGTGAGTACCTAGCGGAGAACTACGAGCAGTACTTC.

The chain carries TRBV10-3 and TRBJ2-7; D unclear. Per the germline V gene, CDR1 is ENHRY and CDR2 is SYGVKD. The CDR3 extends over 14 amino acids. Trimming shortened V by 8 bases and J by 2 bases, and 16 bases separated the two germline ends. The DNA for the CDR3 is TGTGCCATCGGGCCACCCGGGCCCCCCTACGAGCAGTACTTC. Its translation: CAIGPPGPPYEQYF.

The chain combines TRBV6-5 with TRBJ2-2; 8 nucleotides agree with TRBD1. V gave up 2 bases and J gave up 5 bases; unmatched junction bases: 13. This CDR3 region has 18 residues. The germline V gene encodes CDR1 MNHEY and CDR2 SVGAGI. This CDR3 reads CASSYRGQGRVGTGELFF. As DNA, the CDR3 is TGTGCCAGCAGTTACCGCGGACAGGGAAGGGTTGGGACCGGGGAGCTGTTTTTT.

The V and J genes are TRBV5-1 and TRBJ1-1; D not certain. This CDR3 contains 16 residues. The germline V gene encodes CDR1 SGHRS and CDR2 YFSETQ. V was pared by 3 bases and J by 1 base, with 16 bases between. The CDR3 loop reads CASSSSSTGKNTEAFF. The CDR3 DNA is TGCGCCAGCAGCTCGTCGTCCACGGGTAAGAACACTGAAGCTTTCTTT.

V usage is TRBV20-1 and J usage is TRBJ2-7; D may be TRBD1 (6 bases). The germline V gene encodes CDR1 DFQATT and CDR2 SNEGSKA (reference sequence). The CDR3 totals 18 residues. Trimming took off 0 bases at V and 0 bases at J, with 21 bases between the two ends. CDR3 nucleotide sequence: TGCAGTGCTAGAGATTCGCAGGGGAAGGGGTCTAACTCCTACGAGCAGTACTTC. It specifies CSARDSQGKGSNSYEQYF.